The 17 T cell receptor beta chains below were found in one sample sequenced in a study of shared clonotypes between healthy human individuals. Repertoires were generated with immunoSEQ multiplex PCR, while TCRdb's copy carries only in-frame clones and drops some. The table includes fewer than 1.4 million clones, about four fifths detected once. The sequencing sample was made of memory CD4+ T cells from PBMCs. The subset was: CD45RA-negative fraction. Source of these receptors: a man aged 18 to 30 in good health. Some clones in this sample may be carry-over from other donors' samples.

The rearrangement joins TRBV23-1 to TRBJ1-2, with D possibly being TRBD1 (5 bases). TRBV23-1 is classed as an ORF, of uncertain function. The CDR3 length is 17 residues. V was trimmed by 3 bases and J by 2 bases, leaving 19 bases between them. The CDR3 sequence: CASSQVVGGLRNYGYTF. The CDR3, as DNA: TGCGCCAGCAGTCAGGTGGTTGGGGGACTGAGAAACTATGGCTACACCTTC.

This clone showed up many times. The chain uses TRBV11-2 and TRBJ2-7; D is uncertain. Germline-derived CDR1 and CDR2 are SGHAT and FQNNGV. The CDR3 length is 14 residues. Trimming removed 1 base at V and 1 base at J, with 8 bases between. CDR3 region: CASSLGTYSYEQYF. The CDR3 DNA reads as TGTGCCAGCAGCTTAGGAACGTATTCCTACGAGCAGTACTTC. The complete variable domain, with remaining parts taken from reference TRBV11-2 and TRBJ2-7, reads EAGVAQSPRYKIIEKRQSVAFWCNPISGHATLYWYQQILGQGPKLLIQFQNNGVVDDSQLPKDRFSAERLKGVDSTLKIQPAKLEDSAVYLCASSLGTYSYEQYFGPGTRLTVT.

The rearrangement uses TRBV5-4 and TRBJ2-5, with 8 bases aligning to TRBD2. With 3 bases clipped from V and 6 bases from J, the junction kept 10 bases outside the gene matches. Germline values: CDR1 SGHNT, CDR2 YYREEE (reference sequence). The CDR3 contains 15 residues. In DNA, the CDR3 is TGTGCCAGCAGCTCCTCCCGGACTAGCAAACAGACCCAGTACTTC. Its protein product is CASSSSRTSKQTQYF.

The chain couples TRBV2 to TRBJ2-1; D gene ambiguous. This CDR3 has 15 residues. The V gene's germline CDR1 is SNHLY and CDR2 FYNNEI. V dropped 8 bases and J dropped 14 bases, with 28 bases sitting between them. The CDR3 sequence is CASAASPQQIKGEFF. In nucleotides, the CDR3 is TGTGCCAGCGCGGCCTCTCCACAACAAATAAAGGGCGAGTTCTTC.

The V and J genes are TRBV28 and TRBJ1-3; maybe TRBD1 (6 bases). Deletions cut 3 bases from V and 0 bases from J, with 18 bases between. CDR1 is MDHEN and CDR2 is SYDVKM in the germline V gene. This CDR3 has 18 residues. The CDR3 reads CASSFLFWTARSGNTIYF. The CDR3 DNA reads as TGTGCCAGCAGTTTTCTCTTTTGGACAGCTCGCTCTGGAAACACCATATATTTT.

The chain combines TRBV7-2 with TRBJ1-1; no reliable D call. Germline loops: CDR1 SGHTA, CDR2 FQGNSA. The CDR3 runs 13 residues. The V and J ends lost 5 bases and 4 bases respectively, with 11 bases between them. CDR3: CASSPEVVTEAFF. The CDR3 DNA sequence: TGTGCCAGCAGCCCTGAGGTGGTCACTGAAGCTTTCTTT.

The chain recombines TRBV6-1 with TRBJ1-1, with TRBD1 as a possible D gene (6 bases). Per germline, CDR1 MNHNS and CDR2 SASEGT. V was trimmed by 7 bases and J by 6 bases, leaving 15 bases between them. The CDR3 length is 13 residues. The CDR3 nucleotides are TGTGCCAGCAATGAGCTGGGGGCGTCTGAAGCTTTCTTT. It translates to CASNELGASEAFF.

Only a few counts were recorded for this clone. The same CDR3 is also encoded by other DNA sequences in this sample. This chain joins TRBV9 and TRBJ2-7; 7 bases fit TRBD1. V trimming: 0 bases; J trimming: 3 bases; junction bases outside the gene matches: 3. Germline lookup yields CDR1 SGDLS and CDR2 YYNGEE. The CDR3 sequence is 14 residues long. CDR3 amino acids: CASSVGGTDYEQYF. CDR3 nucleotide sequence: TGTGCCAGCAGCGTAGGTGGGACAGACTACGAGCAGTACTTC.

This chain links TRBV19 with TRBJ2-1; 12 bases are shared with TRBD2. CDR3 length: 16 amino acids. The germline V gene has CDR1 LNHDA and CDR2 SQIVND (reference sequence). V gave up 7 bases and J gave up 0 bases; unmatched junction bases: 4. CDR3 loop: CASKGLAGSSYNEQFF. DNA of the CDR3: TGTGCCAGTAAAGGACTAGCGGGGTCCTCCTACAATGAGCAGTTCTTC.

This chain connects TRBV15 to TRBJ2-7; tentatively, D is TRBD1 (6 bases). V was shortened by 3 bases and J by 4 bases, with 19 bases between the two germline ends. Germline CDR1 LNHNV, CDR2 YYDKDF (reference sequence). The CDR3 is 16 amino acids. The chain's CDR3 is CATSRDRVRGFYEQYF. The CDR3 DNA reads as TGTGCCACCAGCAGGGATAGAGTCAGGGGATTTTACGAGCAGTACTTC. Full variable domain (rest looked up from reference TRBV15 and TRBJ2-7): DAMVIQNPRYQVTQFGKPVTLSCSQTLNHNVMYWYQQKSSQAPKLLFHYYDKDFNNEADTPDNFQSRRPNTSFCFLDIRSPGLGDTAMYLCATSRDRVRGFYEQYFGPGTRLTVT.

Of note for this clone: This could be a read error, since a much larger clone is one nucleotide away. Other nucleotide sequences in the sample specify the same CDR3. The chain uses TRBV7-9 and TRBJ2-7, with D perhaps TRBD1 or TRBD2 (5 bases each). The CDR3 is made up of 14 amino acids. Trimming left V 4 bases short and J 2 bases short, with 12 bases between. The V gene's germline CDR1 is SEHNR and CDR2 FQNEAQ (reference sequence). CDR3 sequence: CASSSRDGTYEQYF. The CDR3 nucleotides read TGTGCCAGCAGCTCCCGGGACGGAACCTACGAGCAGTACTTC.

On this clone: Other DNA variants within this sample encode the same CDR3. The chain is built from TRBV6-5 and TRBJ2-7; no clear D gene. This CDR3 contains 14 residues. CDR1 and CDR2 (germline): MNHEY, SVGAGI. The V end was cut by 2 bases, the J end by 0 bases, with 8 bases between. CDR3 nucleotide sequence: TGTGCCAGCAGTTACAGGTTCGACTCCTACGAGCAGTACTTC. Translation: CASSYRFDSYEQYF.

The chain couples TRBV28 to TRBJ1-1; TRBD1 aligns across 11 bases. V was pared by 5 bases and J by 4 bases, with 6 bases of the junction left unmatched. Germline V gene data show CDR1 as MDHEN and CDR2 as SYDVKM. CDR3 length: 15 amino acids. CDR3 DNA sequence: TGTGCCAGCAGTCCATGGACAGGGGGCCCCACTGAAGCTTTCTTT. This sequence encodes CASSPWTGGPTEAFF. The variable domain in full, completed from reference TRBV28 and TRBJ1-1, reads DVKVTQSSRYLVKRTGEKVFLECVQDMDHENMFWYRQDPGLGLRLIYFSYDVKMKEKGDIPEGYSVSREKKERFSLILESASTNQTSMYLCASSPWTGGPTEAFFGQGTRLTVV.

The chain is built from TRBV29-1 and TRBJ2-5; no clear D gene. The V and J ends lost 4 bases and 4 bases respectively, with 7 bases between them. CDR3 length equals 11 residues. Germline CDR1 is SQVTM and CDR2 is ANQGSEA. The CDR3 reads CSVVGLETQYF. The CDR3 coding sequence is TGCAGCGTTGTAGGGTTAGAGACCCAGTACTTC.

The CDR3 DNA sequence: TGCAGCGGCCTCCGGGACTATGGCTACAATGAGCAGTTCTTC. This gives the protein CSGLRDYGYNEQFF. V gene TRBV29-1 combines with J gene TRBJ2-1; 7 positions agree with TRBD2. The CDR3 extends over 14 amino acids. The ends lost 7 bases at V and 3 bases at J; junction bases unmatched: 9. CDR1 is SQVTM and CDR2 is ANQGSEA in the germline V gene.

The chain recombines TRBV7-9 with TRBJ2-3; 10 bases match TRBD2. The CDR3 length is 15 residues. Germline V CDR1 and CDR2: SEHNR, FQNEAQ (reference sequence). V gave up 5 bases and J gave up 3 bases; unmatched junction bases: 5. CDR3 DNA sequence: TGTGCCAGCAGCACCACTAGCGGGAAGACAGATACGCAGTATTTT. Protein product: CASSTTSGKTDTQYF.

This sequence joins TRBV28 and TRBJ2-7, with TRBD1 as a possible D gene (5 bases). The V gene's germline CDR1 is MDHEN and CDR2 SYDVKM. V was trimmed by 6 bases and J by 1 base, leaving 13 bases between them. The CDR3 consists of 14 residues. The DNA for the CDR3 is TGTGCCAGCAGCCGGACATATTCTTCCTACGAGCAGTACTTC. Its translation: CASSRTYSSYEQYF.